These 6 T cell receptor beta chains originate from one sample sequenced in a study of T cells in Graves' hyperthyroidism and ophthalmopathy. Regions amplified from RNA transcripts were the TCR beta CDR3 regions. TCR CDR3 underwent first-round RT-PCR with the HTBI primer set. TCRdb reanalysed the multiplex PCR reads using MiXCR and keeps one entry per CDR3 protein. The sample holds hundreds of thousands of distinct CDR3 sequences; about 15% are singletons and the top ten take roughly a tenth. The sample consisted of blood. Every receptor here comes from a woman aged 18-29 years with Graves' hyperthyroidism.

This chain uses TRBV19 with TRBJ2-1, with TRBD2 as a possible D gene (5 bases). Trimming removed 7 bases at V and 0 bases at J, with 19 bases between. The CDR3 has 17 residues. Germline CDR1 LNHDA, CDR2 SQIVND (reference sequence). In nucleotides, the CDR3 is TGTGCCAGTAACGATCGGGCCCGAGGGTTCTCCTACAATGAGCAGTTCTTC. It yields the protein CASNDRARGFSYNEQFF.

This clonotype was picked up many times. The chain links TRBV20-1 to TRBJ2-1; D gene uncertain. This CDR3 spans 15 amino acids. V lost 0 bases to trimming and J lost 0 bases, with 9 bases between them. Germline V gene data show CDR1 as DFQATT and CDR2 as SNEGSKA (reference sequence). DNA for the CDR3: TGCAGTGCTAGAGATGTGCGGATCTCCTACAATGAGCAGTTCTTC. This translates into CSARDVRISYNEQFF.

This clonotype was recorded once. The V gene is TRBV20-1, the J gene TRBJ2-1; 9 bases fit TRBD2. V was clipped by 0 bases and J by 10 bases; unmatched bases: 10. The CDR3 loop spans 15 amino acids. CDR1 is DFQATT, CDR2 SNEGSKA, per germline (reference sequence). CDR3 DNA sequence: TGCAGTGCTAGAGAGTTAGCGGGAGCCTCCTACGAGCAGTTCTTC. Protein sequence: CSARELAGASYEQFF.

J is TRBJ2-7 and V is TRBV20-1, with TRBD2 matching over 11 bases. This CDR3 is 14 amino acids long. The junction had 5 bases not matched to a gene; V was cut back by 4 bases and J by 3 bases. Per the germline V gene, CDR1 is DFQATT and CDR2 is SNEGSKA (reference sequence). The CDR3: CSATRGTSGYEQYF. The CDR3 coding sequence is TGCAGTGCTACGCGCGGGACTAGCGGCTACGAGCAGTACTTC.

At least ten counts were recorded for this clonotype. This rearrangement joins TRBV12-3 or TRBV12-4 to TRBJ1-1; TRBD1 matches 8 bases. The CDR3 covers 14 residues. Germline trimming cut 5 bases from V and 5 bases from J; bases unmatched to any gene: 7. The CDR3 bases are TGTGCCAGCAGTCAGGGGGCTAGGTGGACTGAAGCTTTCTTT. Translation gives CASSQGARWTEAFF.

In this sample, this clonotype turned up many times. The gene calls are TRBV18 and TRBJ2-1; D is ambiguous. Germline CDR1 is KGHSH and CDR2 is LQKENI. The CDR3 extends over 14 amino acids. The germline V and J ends were trimmed by 1 base and 6 bases, with 10 bases remaining between them. CDR3 sequence: CASSPRGNFNEQFF. DNA for the CDR3: TGTGCCAGCTCACCACGGGGTAACTTCAATGAGCAGTTCTTC.